This TCR beta chain emerged from a study of blood T cell repertoires in COVID-19. A single count supports this clone. Clones were read by immunoSEQ multiplex PCR, and TCRdb kept only the in-frame ones, dropping some. The sample carries 150,000 to 200,000 clones, around 79% recorded once. The TCR comes from a woman in her forties with COVID-19, enrolled during active disease. The sample taken for sequencing was peripheral blood.

CDR3 sequence reads: CASSQLSGQGDNYGYTF. The CDR3 DNA reads as TGTGCCAGCAGTCAACTAAGCGGACAGGGGGACAACTATGGCTACACCTTC. J is TRBJ1-2 and V is TRBV4-2; 10 nucleotides line up with TRBD1. Germline loops: CDR1 LGHNA, CDR2 YNFKEQ. V gave up 6 bases and J gave up 2 bases; unmatched junction bases: 12. CDR3 length: 17 residues.